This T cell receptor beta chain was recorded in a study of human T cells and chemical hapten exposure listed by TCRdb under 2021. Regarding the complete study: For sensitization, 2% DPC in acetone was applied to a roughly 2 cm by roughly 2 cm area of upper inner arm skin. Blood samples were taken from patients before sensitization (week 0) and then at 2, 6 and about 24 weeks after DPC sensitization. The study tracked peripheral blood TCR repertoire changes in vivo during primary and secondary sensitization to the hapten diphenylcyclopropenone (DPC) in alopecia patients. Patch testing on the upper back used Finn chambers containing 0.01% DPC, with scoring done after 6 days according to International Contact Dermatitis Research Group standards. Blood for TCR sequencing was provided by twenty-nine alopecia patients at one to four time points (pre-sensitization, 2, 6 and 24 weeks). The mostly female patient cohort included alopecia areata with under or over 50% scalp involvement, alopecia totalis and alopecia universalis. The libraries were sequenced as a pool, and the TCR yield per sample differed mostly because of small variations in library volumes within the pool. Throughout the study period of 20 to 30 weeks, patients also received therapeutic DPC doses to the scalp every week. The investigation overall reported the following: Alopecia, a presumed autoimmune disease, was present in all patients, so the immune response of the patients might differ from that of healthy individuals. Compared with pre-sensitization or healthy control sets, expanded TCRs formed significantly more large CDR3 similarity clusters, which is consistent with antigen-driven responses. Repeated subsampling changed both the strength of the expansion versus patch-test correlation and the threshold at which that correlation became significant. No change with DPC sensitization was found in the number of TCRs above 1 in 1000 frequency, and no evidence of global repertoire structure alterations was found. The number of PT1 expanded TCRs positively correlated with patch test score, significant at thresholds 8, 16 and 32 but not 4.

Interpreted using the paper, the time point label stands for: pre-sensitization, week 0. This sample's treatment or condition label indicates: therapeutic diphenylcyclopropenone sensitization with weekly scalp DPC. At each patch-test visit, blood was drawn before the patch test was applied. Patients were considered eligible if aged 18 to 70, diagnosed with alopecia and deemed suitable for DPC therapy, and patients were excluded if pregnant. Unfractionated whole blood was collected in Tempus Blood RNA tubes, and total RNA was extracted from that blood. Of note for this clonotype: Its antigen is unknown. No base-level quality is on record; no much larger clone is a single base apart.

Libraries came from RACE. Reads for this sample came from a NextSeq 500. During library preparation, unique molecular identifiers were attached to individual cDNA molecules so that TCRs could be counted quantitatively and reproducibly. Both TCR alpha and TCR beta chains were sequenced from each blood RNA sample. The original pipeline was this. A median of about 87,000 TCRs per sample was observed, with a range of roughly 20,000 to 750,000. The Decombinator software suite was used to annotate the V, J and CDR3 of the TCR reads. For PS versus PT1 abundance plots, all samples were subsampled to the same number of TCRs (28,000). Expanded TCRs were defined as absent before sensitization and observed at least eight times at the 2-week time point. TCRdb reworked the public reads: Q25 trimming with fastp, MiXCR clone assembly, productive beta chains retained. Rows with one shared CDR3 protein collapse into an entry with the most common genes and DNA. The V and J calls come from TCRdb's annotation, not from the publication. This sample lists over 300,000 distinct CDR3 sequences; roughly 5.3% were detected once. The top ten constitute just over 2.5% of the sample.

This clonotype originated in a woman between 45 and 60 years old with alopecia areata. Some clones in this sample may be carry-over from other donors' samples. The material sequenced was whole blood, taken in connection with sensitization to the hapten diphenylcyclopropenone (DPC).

The nucleotide sequence is TGTGCCAGCAGTTACAGGACCCCCCCTTATGGCTACACCTTC. Translated, it gives CASSYRTPPYGYTF. The sequence is built from TRBV6-5 and TRBJ1-2, with the D gene call left open. The germline V gene specifies MNHEY as CDR1 and SVGAGI as CDR2. Including the terminal cysteine and phenylalanine, the CDR3 comprises 14 residues. This entry keeps only the CDR3 DNA: 42 bases, framed from base 1. The V end loses 2 bases and the J end loses 5 bases, and a stretch of 12 bases separates them.